These 17 T cell receptor beta chains originate from one sample sequenced in a study of T cells in Graves' hyperthyroidism and ophthalmopathy. Amplification of TCR beta CDR3 regions used RNA as the template. A first-round RT-PCR of the TCR CDR3 used the HTBI primer set. TCRdb re-analysed the multiplex PCR reads in MiXCR, keeping a single row per CDR3 protein. The table has hundreds of thousands of distinct CDR3 sequences, approximately 15% seen once. Material for sequencing was blood. These TCRs come from a woman under 40 with Graves' hyperthyroidism that later progressed to Graves' ophthalmopathy.

The chain combines TRBV7-9 with TRBJ2-5; D not certain. The ends were cut back, 2 bases at V and 5 bases at J, with 15 bases in the middle. This CDR3 spans 15 amino acids. Germline V gene lookup returns CDR1 SEHNR and CDR2 FQNEAQ (reference sequence). CDR3 bases: TGTGCCAGCAGCTTACCCCGGGCAGGAAGGGAGACCCAGTACTTC. It specifies CASSLPRAGRETQYF.

This clonotype was seen more than once but under ten times. As DNA, the CDR3 is TGTGCCAGCAGCTCGATAATCAGTCTGACGCAGTATTTT. It specifies CASSSIISLTQYF. The rearrangement links TRBV7-9 to TRBJ2-3; D not certain. The CDR3 sequence is 13 residues long. The V end was cut by 4 bases, the J end by 9 bases, with 14 bases between. Per the germline V gene, CDR1 is SEHNR and CDR2 is FQNEAQ (reference sequence).

In this sample, this clonotype turned up many times. This chain links TRBV3-1 with TRBJ2-7; 7 positions match TRBD2. Germline assignment: CDR1 LGHDT and CDR2 YNNKEL (reference sequence). V was clipped by 5 bases and J by 2 bases; unmatched bases: 9. CDR3 length equals 15 residues. The CDR3 nucleotides read TGTGCCAGCAGCAGTGCCTCGGGAGGAGCCTACGAGCAGTACTTC. Protein product: CASSSASGGAYEQYF.

At least ten counts were recorded for this clonotype. CDR3 amino acids: CASSFLGRKEKLFF. The CDR3 coding sequence is TGCGCCAGCAGCTTCTTGGGGAGGAAAGAAAAACTGTTTTTT. The genes are TRBV5-1 and TRBJ1-4; D is unresolved. The CDR3 runs 14 residues. Germline CDR1 and CDR2: SGHRS and YFSETQ. V dropped 2 bases and J dropped 8 bases, with 13 bases sitting between them.

This clonotype turned up a few times. The chain has TRBV5-1 and TRBJ2-7; TRBD1 might be the D (7 bases). V shed 2 bases and J shed 6 bases, with 12 bases lying between them. Germline lookup yields CDR1 SGHRS and CDR2 YFSETQ. The CDR3 runs 13 residues. CDR3 in DNA: TGCGCCAGCAGCTTACAGGGGAGGAGCGAGCAGTACTTC. This encodes CASSLQGRSEQYF.

This clonotype was seen ten or more times. V is TRBV20-1 and J is TRBJ2-1, with D perhaps given as TRBD1 or TRBD2 (5 bases each). There are 14 residues in the CDR3. Germline V gene lookup returns CDR1 DFQATT and CDR2 SNEGSKA (reference sequence). Trimming pared 5 bases from V and 12 bases from J, leaving 23 bases between. As DNA, the CDR3 is TGCAGTGCTCCCGGAGGTGGGACGGGTTGGGTGCAGTTCTTC. Encoded protein: CSAPGGGTGWVQFF.

Notes on this clonotype: One junction end disagrees with the germline gene, perhaps due to a read error. This sequence joins TRBV6-2 or TRBV6-3 and TRBJ2-2; the match to TRBD2 covers 11 bases. This CDR3 is 15 amino acids long. CDR1 and CDR2 from the germline V gene are MNHEY and SVGEGT. CDR3 protein: CASSPGLADTGELVF. The CDR3 region has the DNA TGTGCCAGCAGCCCGGGACTAGCGGACACCGGGGAGCTGGTTTTT.

This chain joins TRBV11-2 and TRBJ2-7; D is uncertain. The CDR3 runs to 11 residues. V lost 2 bases and J lost 6, with 5 bases in between. Germline CDR1 and CDR2: SGHAT and FQNNGV. CDR3 nucleotide sequence: TGTGCCAGCAGCTTAATGGGCGAGCAGTACTTC. It translates to CASSLMGEQYF.

The rearrangement joins TRBV30 to TRBJ2-1, with 16 bases fitting TRBD2. CDR1 and CDR2 from the germline V gene are GTSNPN and SVGIG (reference sequence). There are 16 residues in the CDR3. J lost 10 bases, V lost 3 bases, and 9 bases had no gene match. This chain's CDR3 is CAWSSGLAGGPGEQFF. The CDR3 nucleotides are TGTGCCTGGAGCTCGGGACTAGCGGGAGGGCCGGGGGAGCAGTTCTTC.

The chain joins TRBV10-3 to TRBJ2-1; TRBD2 agrees at 8 bases. The germline CDR1 and CDR2 sequences are ENHRY and SYGVKD. The CDR3 length is 16 residues. V shed 0 bases and J 5 bases; nucleotides not matched to a gene: 6. For the CDR3, the DNA is TGTGCCATCAGTGAGTCGAAACTAGCGGCGCACAATGAGCAGTTCTTC. It specifies CAISESKLAAHNEQFF.

This clonotype was found many times. The V and J genes are TRBV6-2 or TRBV6-3 and TRBJ2-2; D might be TRBD2 (7 bases). The length of the CDR3 is 17 residues. Germline V gives CDR1 MNHEY, CDR2 SVGEGT. Trimming took off 6 bases at V and 7 bases at J, with 24 bases between the two ends. Here the CDR3 DNA reads TGTGCCAGCAGAACAAGTGGGGGGGCGCGAGACCACGGGGAGCTGTTTTTT. Protein: CASRTSGGARDHGELFF.

This CDR3 reads CSATRGTSGRGEQFF. The DNA of the CDR3 is TGCAGTGCCACCCGAGGGACTAGCGGGAGAGGCGAGCAGTTCTTC. V gene TRBV20-1 combines with J gene TRBJ2-1; 14 nucleotides match TRBD2. J was trimmed by 10 bases and V by 6 bases; bases with no gene match: 11. This CDR3 is built from 15 residues. Germline-derived CDR1 and CDR2 are DFQATT and SNEGSKA (reference sequence).

The chain recombines TRBV15 with TRBJ1-1; possibly TRBD1 for D (6 bases). The CDR3 is 13 residues long. Trimming shortened V by 1 base and J by 6 bases, and 9 bases separated the two germline ends. CDR1 is LNHNV, CDR2 YYDKDF, per germline (reference sequence). The CDR3 DNA reads as TGTGCCACCAGCAGAGTGGGGGGCTCTGAAGCTTTCTTT. It yields the protein CATSRVGGSEAFF.

This clonotype was counted ten times or more. V gene TRBV14 combines with J gene TRBJ1-5; TRBD1 agrees at 7 bases. Germline V lookup: CDR1 SGHDN, CDR2 FVKESK. V shed 3 bases and J 6 bases; nucleotides not matched to a gene: 5. The CDR3 has 14 amino acids. Here the CDR3 reads CASSQGAGGQPQHF. The CDR3 nucleotides read TGTGCCAGCAGCCAGGGGGCAGGGGGTCAGCCCCAGCATTTT.

The sample holds many counts of this clonotype. The chain joins TRBV28 to TRBJ2-1; D ambiguous. The V and J ends lost 3 bases and 6 bases respectively, with 15 bases between them. The CDR3 runs to 15 residues. The germline gives CDR1 MDHEN, CDR2 SYDVKM. This CDR3 reads CASSFLPAVSNEQFF. CDR3 nucleotides: TGTGCCAGCAGTTTCCTACCCGCGGTGAGCAATGAGCAGTTCTTC.

This clonotype has ten or more counts. This chain uses TRBV27 with TRBJ1-1, with D tentatively TRBD1 (5 bases). This CDR3 comprises 15 residues. CDR1 and CDR2 (germline): MNHEY, SMNVEV (reference sequence). V was cut by 0 bases and J by 1 base, with 9 bases left in between. CDR3 sequence reads: CASSLSWQGNTEAFF. The DNA for the CDR3 is TGTGCCAGCAGTTTATCATGGCAGGGGAACACTGAAGCTTTCTTT.

This clonotype was counted ten times or more. This chain connects TRBV28 to TRBJ2-1, with TRBD2 matching over 8 bases. This CDR3 comprises 13 residues. In germline, CDR1 is MDHEN, CDR2 SYDVKM. Unmatched junction bases numbered 7, after V lost 7 bases and J lost 8 bases. The DNA of the CDR3 is TGTGCCAGCACCGGACTAGCAACGCATGAGCAGTTCTTC. Encoded protein: CASTGLATHEQFF.